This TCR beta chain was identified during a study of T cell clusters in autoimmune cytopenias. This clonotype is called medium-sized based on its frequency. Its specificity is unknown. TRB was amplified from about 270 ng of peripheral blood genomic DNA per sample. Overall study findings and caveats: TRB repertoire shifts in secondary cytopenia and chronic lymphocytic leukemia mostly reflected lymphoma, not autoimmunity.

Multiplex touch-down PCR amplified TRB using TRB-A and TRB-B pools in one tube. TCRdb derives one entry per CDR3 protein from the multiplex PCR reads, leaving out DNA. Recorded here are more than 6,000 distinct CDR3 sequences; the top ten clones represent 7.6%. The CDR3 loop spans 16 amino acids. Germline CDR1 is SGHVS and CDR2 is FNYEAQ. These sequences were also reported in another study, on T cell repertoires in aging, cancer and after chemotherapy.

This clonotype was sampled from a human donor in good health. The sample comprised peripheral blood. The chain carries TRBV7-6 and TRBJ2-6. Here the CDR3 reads CASSLVGFGRANVLTF.